This T cell receptor beta chain was identified in a study of cytomegalovirus exposure and HLA in healthy donors. Findings and caveats of the study: Later analysis showed most CMV-associated TCR beta chains appearing HLA-restricted. As was reported, the HLA-A and HLA-B alleles of most subjects were accurately predicted from TCR beta sequences.

Each donor was healthy, and each was a bone marrow donor. About this clone itself: What it binds is not known.

V was trimmed by 8 bases and J by 2 bases, leaving 13 bases between them. CDR3 length: 15 amino acids. Germline CDR1 MNHEY, CDR2 SVGAGI. The PCR made use of 60 Vbeta and 13 Jbeta primers. Profiling relied on immunoSEQ multiplex PCR, and the TCRdb table lists in-frame clones only, not all of them. The sample shows some 110,000 clones, about 80% of them seen only once. The receptor's source is a man aged 30-40 years in good health and CMV-seronegative. The chain recombines TRBV6-5 with TRBJ2-6; unclear D gene. Sequencing used PBMCs. The DNA for the CDR3 is TGTGCCAGCTGCCGAGACAAGCCTGGGGCCAACGTCCTGACTTTC. Encoded protein: CASCRDKPGANVLTF.